This T cell receptor beta chain was identified during a study of T cell responses to AZD1222 COVID-19 vaccine. Germline V gene data show CDR1 as LGHDT and CDR2 as YNNKEL (reference sequence). The CDR3 runs 15 residues. Trimming shortened V by 0 bases and J by 0 bases, and 6 bases separated the two germline ends. Clones were sequenced by immunoSEQ multiplex PCR, and TCRdb holds only the in-frame ones, with some missing. The sample lists approximately 160,000 clones, just over 90% occurring once. This TCR derives from an adult in good health. The chain is built from TRBV3-1 (or the pseudogene TRBV3-2) and TRBJ1-5; the D is unclear. Source: peripheral blood, taken on day 0 of AZD1222 vaccination. CDR3: CASSQDAYSNQPQHF. The DNA for the CDR3 is TGTGCCAGCAGCCAAGATGCATATAGCAATCAGCCCCAGCATTTT.